The 32 T cell receptor beta chains below all came from one sample that was sequenced in a study of early stage breast cancer tumors. Generated by immunoSEQ multiplex PCR, the TCRdb table keeps only in-frame clones and is missing some. The repertoire consists of over 40,000 clones, with about 77% occurring once and the leading ten covering around 3.4%. The specimen sequenced was blood. All receptors come from a person aged 35-49 years with breast cancer.

The chain combines TRBV10-3 with TRBJ2-1; D gene unclear. The germline V gene encodes CDR1 ENHRY and CDR2 SYGVKD. The CDR3 length is 13 residues. Trimming removed 6 bases from V and 2 bases from J, with 8 bases in between. The CDR3 spells CAISRNPYNEQFF. CDR3 DNA: TGTGCCATCAGCCGAAATCCCTACAATGAGCAGTTCTTC.

The V gene is TRBV10-2, the J gene TRBJ1-1, with a tentative D call TRBD1 (6 bases). Trimming stripped 2 bases from V and 8 bases from J, with 9 bases between. This CDR3 contains 12 residues. CDR1 is WSHSY, CDR2 SAAADI, per germline. CDR3 residues: CASSEATGEAFF. The CDR3 DNA sequence: TGCGCCAGCAGTGAGGCGACAGGCGAAGCTTTCTTT.

The chain couples TRBV7-9 to TRBJ2-5; D is perhaps TRBD1 or TRBD2 (5 bases each). Trimming stripped 5 bases from V and 4 bases from J, with 23 bases between. The CDR3 covers 17 residues. The germline V gene has CDR1 SEHNR and CDR2 FQNEAQ (reference sequence). This chain's CDR3 is CASSNGFGARVGETQYF. The CDR3 nucleotides read TGTGCCAGCAGCAATGGGTTCGGGGCACGGGTAGGAGAGACCCAGTACTTC.

The chain is built from TRBV7-9 and TRBJ1-2; 8 bases map to TRBD1. Trimming at V came to 6 bases and at J to 3 bases, leaving 9 bases not matched to a gene. From germline, CDR1 is SEHNR and CDR2 FQNEAQ (reference sequence). The CDR3 runs to 15 residues. CDR3 in DNA: TGTGCCAGCAGGGAACAGGGGGGACCCCACTATGGCTACACCTTC. It codes for CASREQGGPHYGYTF.

This chain's CDR3 is CASSSRTGEGPQHF. The DNA for the CDR3 is TGTGCCAGCAGTTCTCGGACAGGGGAAGGGCCCCAGCATTTT. This chain uses TRBV27 with TRBJ1-5; 9 nucleotides align to TRBD1. V shed 4 bases and J 9 bases; nucleotides not matched to a gene: 7. Per germline, CDR1 MNHEY and CDR2 SMNVEV (reference sequence). The CDR3 contains 14 residues.

The V call is TRBV7-3, the J call TRBJ2-2; D could derive from TRBD1 or TRBD2 (6 bases each). The germline V and J ends were trimmed by 5 bases and 0 bases, with 13 bases remaining between them. This CDR3 is built from 16 residues. Germline CDR1 reads SGHTA; CDR2 reads FQGTGA. The CDR3 region is CASSPLGGPNTGELFF. In DNA form, the CDR3 reads TGTGCCAGCAGCCCACTCGGGGGCCCGAACACCGGGGAGCTGTTTTTT.

This chain connects TRBV5-1 to TRBJ2-2, with unresolved D. This CDR3 spans 15 amino acids. V lost 0 bases, J lost 1 base, and 7 bases lay in between. Germline V gives CDR1 SGHRS, CDR2 YFSETQ. The CDR3 DNA is TGCGCCAGCAGCTTGGATTTGCAGAACACCGGGGAGCTGTTTTTT. Translating gives CASSLDLQNTGELFF. The full variable domain, completed using reference TRBV5-1 and TRBJ2-2, is KAGVTQTPRYLIKTRGQQVTLSCSPISGHRSVSWYQQTPGQGLQFLFEYFSETQRNKGNFPGRFSGRQFSNSRSEMNVSTLELGDSALYLCASSLDLQNTGELFFGEGSRLTVL.

The chain joins TRBV20-1 to TRBJ1-1, with TRBD1 matching over 9 bases. There are 11 residues in the CDR3. Germline lookup yields CDR1 DFQATT and CDR2 SNEGSKA (reference sequence). V gave up 7 bases and J gave up 11 bases; unmatched junction bases: 8. In nucleotides, the CDR3 is TGCAGTGGGGAACAGGGGGCCGGGGCTTTCTTT. Translating gives CSGEQGAGAFF.

The chain recombines TRBV2 with TRBJ1-1; D uncertain. The V end was cut by 5 bases, the J end by 3 bases, with 13 bases between. CDR1 SNHLY and CDR2 FYNNEI come from the germline V gene. CDR3 length: 14 residues. CDR3 nucleotides: TGTGCCAGCAGTCCGTTTGGGGAGGACACTGAAGCTTTCTTT. Amino acids: CASSPFGEDTEAFF.

The CDR3 sequence is CASIAGRYNDEQFF. The CDR3 DNA follows: TGCGCCAGCATAGCGGGGAGGTATAACGATGAGCAGTTCTTC. V usage is TRBV5-1 and J usage is TRBJ2-1; 8 bases fit TRBD2. The CDR3 consists of 14 residues. The V and J ends lost 6 bases and 8 bases, in that order; junction bases with no gene match: 10. The germline V gene encodes CDR1 SGHRS and CDR2 YFSETQ.

This clone was picked up a small number of times. V is TRBV6-6 and J is TRBJ2-5; no clear D gene. V lost 5 bases and J lost 5, with 9 bases in between. This CDR3 spans 12 amino acids. The germline V gene has CDR1 MNHNY and CDR2 SVGAGI (reference sequence). The CDR3 nucleotides are TGTGCCAGCAGTCCCCAGGCGGAGACCCAGTACTTC. It codes for CASSPQAETQYF.

This chain links TRBV19 with TRBJ2-3, with 9 bases identical to TRBD1. The CDR3 consists of 15 residues. V dropped 4 bases and J dropped 2; count of bases not matched to a gene: 4. Per the germline V gene, CDR1 is LNHDA and CDR2 is SQIVND (reference sequence). CDR3 in amino acids: CASSTTGGITDTQYF. For the CDR3, the DNA is TGTGCCAGTAGTACGACAGGGGGTATCACAGATACGCAGTATTTT.

This clone was picked up one time. The chain has TRBV10-2 and TRBJ2-1, with 8 positions matching TRBD2. Per germline, CDR1 WSHSY and CDR2 SAAADI. Losses at the gene ends were 7 bases for V and 4 bases for J; bases not matched to a gene: 15. The CDR3 consists of 17 residues. The CDR3 DNA is TGCGCCAGCATCCCGCCCCAACTAGCGGAAGAATACAATGAGCAGTTCTTC. Amino acids: CASIPPQLAEEYNEQFF.

This chain links TRBV10-2 with TRBJ2-2, with 12 bases matching TRBD2. The length of the CDR3 is 16 residues. Germline V CDR1 and CDR2: WSHSY, SAAADI. The ends lost 8 bases at V and 3 bases at J; junction bases unmatched: 7. In nucleotides, the CDR3 is TGCGCCAGCCGAGAGGCTAGCGGGAGGGACACCGGGGAGCTGTTTTTT. This encodes CASREASGRDTGELFF.

This clone was found once. As DNA, the CDR3 is TGTGCCAGCAGCCCGGGGGACAGGGAGAAATATACGCAGTATTTT. It translates to CASSPGDREKYTQYF. The rearrangement links TRBV7-9 to TRBJ2-3, with 9 nucleotides matching TRBD1. CDR3 length: 15 amino acids. V was clipped by 5 bases and J by 7 bases; unmatched bases: 10. Looked up from germline, CDR1 is SEHNR and CDR2 is FQNEAQ (reference sequence).

The gene calls are TRBV12-5 and TRBJ1-3; unclear D gene. V lost 6 bases, J lost 4 bases, and 13 bases lay in between. The CDR3 spans 14 residues. CDR1 LGHNT and CDR2 FRNRAP come from the germline V gene. CDR3: CASGNNRVGNTIYF. The CDR3 bases are TGTGCTAGTGGCAACAACAGAGTAGGAAACACCATATATTTT.

This clone was seen a handful of times. The chain carries TRBV11-3 and TRBJ1-1; 8 bases line up with TRBD1. With V trimmed by 4 bases and J by 7 bases, 11 bases remained unmatched. The CDR3 covers 15 residues. Germline CDR1 reads SGHNT; CDR2 reads YENEEA. The CDR3 protein is CASSSGQGLTYEAFF. The CDR3 DNA is TGTGCCAGCAGCTCAGGACAGGGCCTAACCTATGAAGCTTTCTTT.

This chain joins TRBV20-1 and TRBJ1-2; D might be TRBD1 (6 bases). The CDR3 runs 11 residues. Germline CDR1 is DFQATT and CDR2 is SNEGSKA (reference sequence). The V gene lost 5 bases and the J gene lost 6 bases, with 10 bases spanning the gap. CDR3 DNA sequence: TGCAGTGCTGACAGGAGAGATGGCTACACCTTC. Encoded protein: CSADRRDGYTF.

The chain links TRBV18 to TRBJ1-1; D not certain. The ends were cut back, 6 bases at V and 4 bases at J, with 18 bases in the middle. Germline V gene data show CDR1 as KGHSH and CDR2 as LQKENI. The CDR3 loop spans 15 amino acids. The CDR3 nucleotides read TGTGCCAGCTCCAGCTCGGGAGGACGGGGCACTGAAGCTTTCTTT. Its protein is CASSSSGGRGTEAFF.

This clone was detected a few times. The chain couples TRBV6-6 to TRBJ1-5, with D tentatively TRBD1 (6 bases). Trimming stripped 2 bases from V and 7 bases from J, with 12 bases between. Germline V gives CDR1 MNHNY, CDR2 SVGAGI (reference sequence). This CDR3 has 14 residues. CDR3 protein: CASSYIQGNQPQHF. The CDR3 DNA reads as TGTGCCAGCAGTTACATACAGGGTAACCAGCCCCAGCATTTT.

V is TRBV18 and J is TRBJ2-3; TRBD2 matches 7 bases. Germline V gene lookup returns CDR1 KGHSH and CDR2 LQKENI. The V gene end was trimmed by 3 bases and the J gene end by 2 bases; junction bases not matched to a gene: 8. CDR3 length: 16 residues. Here the CDR3 DNA reads TGTGCCAGCTCACCTAGCCTAGCGGCGACCACAGATACGCAGTATTTT. Encoded protein: CASSPSLAATTDTQYF.

This clone was seen only a few times. The chain uses TRBV7-2 and TRBJ2-2, with a tentative D call TRBD2 (5 bases). Trimming cost V 3 bases and J 6 bases, with 14 bases left between them. The CDR3 loop spans 15 amino acids. Germline V CDR1 and CDR2: SGHTA, FQGNSA. CDR3 nucleotides: TGTGCCAGCAGCTTGATTACCATACTAGCCGGGGAGCTGTTTTTT. It specifies CASSLITILAGELFF.

CDR3 sequence (DNA): TGTGCCAGCAGCCAAGATCCAGCGGGAGAGACCCAGTACTTC. Encoded protein: CASSQDPAGETQYF. The J gene is TRBJ2-5, the V gene TRBV14, with D possibly matching TRBD2 (6 bases). The CDR3 extends over 14 amino acids. V lost 0 bases and J lost 4, with 9 bases in between. Germline values: CDR1 SGHDN, CDR2 FVKESK.

CDR3 bases: TGCGCCAGCAGCTTGCGGGGGAATAAGGGCACCGGGGAGCTGTTTTTT. Residues: CASSLRGNKGTGELFF. The chain has TRBV5-1 and TRBJ2-2, with D perhaps matching TRBD2 (6 bases). Trimming removed 1 base at V and 4 bases at J, with 14 bases between. Germline-derived CDR1 and CDR2 are SGHRS and YFSETQ. The length of the CDR3 is 16 residues.

About this clone: The same CDR3 arises from other DNA sequences in this sample as well. This chain uses TRBV4-1 with TRBJ1-4; D uncertain. The V gene's germline CDR1 is MGHRA and CDR2 YSYEKL. V lost 1 base to trimming and J lost 4 bases, with 10 bases between them. This CDR3 has 15 amino acids. CDR3 nucleotides: TGCGCCAGCAGCCAAGGAGGAGTAAGTAATGAAAAACTGTTTTTT. Protein sequence: CASSQGGVSNEKLFF.

The rearrangement uses TRBV5-1 and TRBJ2-1, with D possibly TRBD2 on 6 matching bases. V gave up 0 bases and J gave up 7 bases, with 20 bases separating them. The CDR3 runs 17 residues. Germline V gives CDR1 SGHRS, CDR2 YFSETQ. DNA of the CDR3: TGCGCCAGCAGCTTGGCTCCAACGGGACTTCAAATGAATGAGCAGTTCTTC. Translated: CASSLAPTGLQMNEQFF.

The chain carries TRBV29-1 and TRBJ2-1, with 10 positions matching TRBD2. Germline CDR1 SQVTM, CDR2 ANQGSEA. V gave up 0 bases and J gave up 9 bases; unmatched junction bases: 23. The CDR3 spans 20 residues. CDR3 residues: CSVEDSNNDTPTPSGGEQFF. The CDR3 DNA is TGCAGCGTTGAAGATTCGAATAACGATACCCCAACCCCTAGCGGGGGTGAGCAGTTCTTC.

V usage is TRBV10-3 and J usage is TRBJ2-2, with TRBD2 identical over 14 bases. This CDR3 is 17 amino acids long. V gave up 2 bases and J gave up 5 bases; unmatched junction bases: 4. The germline CDR1 and CDR2 sequences are ENHRY and SYGVKD. The CDR3 here is CAISERLAGGNTGELFF. DNA for the CDR3: TGTGCCATCAGTGAGCGACTAGCGGGAGGGAATACCGGGGAGCTGTTTTTT.

The chain uses TRBV10-3 and TRBJ1-2; unclear D gene. Germline CDR1 ENHRY, CDR2 SYGVKD. The CDR3 runs to 14 residues. V lost 2 bases and J 6 bases, leaving 13 bases between the germline ends. The CDR3 sequence: CAISEGREADGYTF. The CDR3, as DNA: TGTGCCATCAGTGAGGGTCGGGAGGCGGATGGCTACACCTTC.

The rearrangement uses TRBV5-8 and TRBJ2-1; D is undetermined. The V gene's germline CDR1 is SGHTS and CDR2 YDEGEE. There are 10 residues in the CDR3. V was pared by 1 base and J by 12 bases, with 5 bases between. The CDR3 loop is CASSLKGQFF. DNA for the CDR3: TGTGCCAGCAGCTTGAAAGGGCAGTTCTTC.

This chain connects TRBV2 to TRBJ2-7, with 9 positions matching TRBD1. The CDR3 has 13 residues. Germline V gives CDR1 SNHLY, CDR2 FYNNEI. The V segment lost 7 bases and the J segment 3 bases; nucleotides outside the gene matches: 4. CDR3 nucleotide sequence: TGTGCCAGCATAGAGGACAGGGGCTACGAGCAGTACTTC. Residues: CASIEDRGYEQYF.

The chain couples TRBV28 to TRBJ2-2, with D uncertain. The CDR3 totals 13 residues. V gave up 2 bases and J gave up 3 bases, with 4 bases separating them. From germline, CDR1 is MDHEN and CDR2 SYDVKM. As DNA, the CDR3 is TGTGCCAGCAGTTTACCGGACACCGGGGAGCTGTTTTTT. This translates into CASSLPDTGELFF.